These T cell receptor beta chains were read from a single sample in a study of blood T cell repertoires in COVID-19. Sequencing was performed with immunoSEQ multiplex PCR; in TCRdb, only in-frame clones are kept and a portion is missing. The data show a few hundred thousand clones, about 87% seen once. The sequenced material came from peripheral blood. Receptors were obtained from a woman aged 60-75 years with COVID-19, enrolled during active disease. Each CDR3 is given with its conserved first and last residue. D genes are given only for firm matches. Clone size is given for some rows only: seen once, a few or many times, or a class if the clone is expanded.

TRBV7-2,TRBJ2-2,.,.,CASSLPRGGAYDTGELFF,TGTGCCAGCAGCTTACCTAGGGGTGGGGCTTACGACACCGGGGAGCTGTTTTTT
TRBV6-1,TRBJ2-7,TRBD2,.,CASSGDFLGGRPEQYF,TGTGCCAGCAGTGGCGACTTCCTGGGCGGGAGACCCGAGCAGTACTTC
TRBV6-6,TRBJ2-7,TRBD1,once,CASSLQGAVEQYF,TGTGCCAGCAGCTTACAGGGGGCGGTAGAGCAGTACTTC
TRBV5-1,TRBJ2-1,TRBD2,few,CASSVDGAGGYNEQFF,TGCGCCAGCAGCGTGGATGGAGCGGGAGGGTACAATGAGCAGTTCTTC
TRBV5-1,TRBJ2-7,TRBD1,.,CASSFRTGTEEQYF,TGCGCCAGCAGCTTCCGGACAGGGACTGAAGAGCAGTACTTC
TRBV7-9,TRBJ2-7,.,.,CASSIGDEQYF,TGTGCCAGCAGCATCGGGGATGAGCAGTACTTC
TRBV19,TRBJ2-2,TRBD2,.,CASSNGRPLASSNTGELFF,TGTGCCAGTAGTAACGGGAGGCCGCTAGCGTCTTCGAACACCGGGGAGCTGTTTTTT
TRBV9,TRBJ2-1,.,.,CASQQGGSFDEQFF,TGTGCCAGCCAGCAGGGGGGCTCGTTCGATGAGCAGTTCTTC
TRBV2,TRBJ2-2,TRBD2,.,CASSSTSGRLIGELFF,TGTGCCAGCAGCTCTACTAGCGGGAGGCTCATCGGGGAGCTGTTTTTT
TRBV6-2/TRBV6-3,TRBJ2-3,TRBD2,once,CASSPAGSGSDTQYF,TGTGCCAGCAGCCCGGCGGGTAGCGGGAGCGATACGCAGTATTTT
TRBV20-1,TRBJ2-5,.,.,CSATPSETQYF,TGCAGTGCCACACCCTCTGAGACCCAGTACTTC
TRBV19,TRBJ1-1,.,.,CASSIGGALGTEAFF,TGTGCCAGTAGTATTGGAGGGGCCCTGGGGACTGAAGCTTTCTTT
TRBV19,TRBJ1-5,TRBD1,once,CASSIIRGGTDNQPQHF,TGTGCCAGTAGTATTATTCGGGGCGGGACAGACAATCAGCCCCAGCATTTT
TRBV6-5,TRBJ1-1,TRBD1,few,CASSGTGQNTEAFF,TGTGCCAGCAGCGGGACAGGGCAGAACACTGAAGCTTTCTTT
TRBV28,TRBJ1-6,TRBD1,.,CASNSPGTASSYNSPLHF,TGTGCCAGCAACTCCCCCGGGACAGCCAGCTCCTATAATTCACCCCTCCACTTT